The sample holds a few counts of the clone carrying this T cell receptor beta chain. Its specificity is unknown. cDNA synthesis used the whole RNA isolate, giving expressed TCRB sequences. Sequencing used immunoSEQ multiplex PCR; TCRdb keeps in-frame clones, though not all of them. This table holds 300,000 or so clones, about 13% found once. These data come from a study of beta chain features in type 1 diabetes. Findings of the study overall: Significant though moderate, a shortening of TCRB CDR3s appeared in all four CD4+ subsets of Type 1 diabetes patients.

CDR3 length: 12 residues. Germline loops: CDR1 SQVTM, CDR2 ANQGSEA. The V segment lost 7 bases and the J segment 5 bases; nucleotides outside the gene matches: 5. The rearrangement links TRBV29-1 to TRBJ1-1, with 9 bases fitting TRBD1. Material for sequencing was naive CD4+ T cells from blood. This receptor was obtained from a woman aged 18-35 years with type 1 diabetes. The CDR3 reads CSGRTGETEAFF. As DNA, the CDR3 is TGCAGCGGCCGGACAGGGGAGACTGAAGCTTTCTTT.